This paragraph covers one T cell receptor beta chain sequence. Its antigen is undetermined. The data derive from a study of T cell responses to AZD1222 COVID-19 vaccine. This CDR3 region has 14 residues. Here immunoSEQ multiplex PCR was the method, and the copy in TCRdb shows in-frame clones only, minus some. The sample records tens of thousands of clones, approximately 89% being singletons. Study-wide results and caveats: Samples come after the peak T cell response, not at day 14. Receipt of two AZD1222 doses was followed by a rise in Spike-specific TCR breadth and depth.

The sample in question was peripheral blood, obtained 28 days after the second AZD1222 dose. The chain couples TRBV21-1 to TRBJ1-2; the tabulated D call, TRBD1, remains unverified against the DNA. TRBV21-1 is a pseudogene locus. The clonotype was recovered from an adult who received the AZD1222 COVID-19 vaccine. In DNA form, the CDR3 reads TGTGCCAGCAGCAAAGTTCGGACACGGGCGGGCTACACCTTC. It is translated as CASSKVRTRAGYTF.